Shown below are 27 T cell receptor beta chains from a single sample sequenced in a study of regulatory T cells in long-lasting Graves disease. Construction of TCR beta libraries relied on iRepertoire HTBI primers and on Arm-PCR targeting CDR3 regions. One entry per CDR3 protein results from TCRdb running MiXCR on the multiplex PCR reads. The sample has under 450,000 distinct CDR3 sequences, 15% to 20% seen once. The time point is: newly diagnosed GD, antithyroid drugs for less than 3 months. Construction of the TCR library relied on RNA isolated from PBMCs. The data were also submitted as part of a second study, on T cells in Graves' hyperthyroidism and ophthalmopathy.

Specimen: peripheral blood mononuclear cells (PBMCs), collected at new diagnosis, from a patient treated with antithyroid drugs. The receptors were sampled from a woman aged 18-29 years with Graves disease.

A few counts support this clonotype. The gene calls are TRBV19 and TRBJ2-3, with a possible D match to TRBD2 (5 bases). The length of the CDR3 is 14 residues. V gave up 3 bases and J gave up 0 bases, with 7 bases separating them. The germline V gene has CDR1 LNHDA and CDR2 SQIVND (reference sequence). The CDR3: CASSISSSTDTQYF. DNA for the CDR3: TGTGCCAGTAGTATTTCTAGCAGCACAGATACGCAGTATTTT.

This clonotype was seen repeatedly, ten times or more. The chain recombines TRBV4-2 with TRBJ2-7, with D tentatively TRBD2 (6 bases). The germline gives CDR1 LGHNA, CDR2 YNFKEQ. This CDR3 contains 15 residues. V lost 0 bases and J lost 0, with 9 bases in between. The DNA for the CDR3 is TGTGCCAGCAGCCAAGAGCGGGACTCCTCCTACGAGCAGTACTTC. Translating it yields CASSQERDSSYEQYF.

The chain has TRBV10-2 and TRBJ2-5, with a possible D match to TRBD1 (5 bases). Germline V lookup: CDR1 WSHSY, CDR2 SAAADI. V was cut by 7 bases and J by 4 bases, with 16 bases left in between. This CDR3 is built from 14 residues. The CDR3 sequence: CASTRLQGGETQYF. The DNA of the CDR3 is TGCGCCAGCACCCGACTTCAGGGCGGAGAGACCCAGTACTTC.

The J gene is TRBJ2-2, the V gene TRBV28; D unresolved. Trimming cost V 6 bases and J 7 bases, with 12 bases left between them. The CDR3 totals 13 residues. CDR1 MDHEN and CDR2 SYDVKM come from the germline V gene. This CDR3 is CASSVTGLGELFF. Here the CDR3 DNA reads TGTGCCAGCAGCGTGACGGGCCTCGGGGAGCTGTTTTTT.

The V and J genes are TRBV3-1 and TRBJ2-5, with D perhaps matching TRBD1 (5 bases). The CDR3 sequence is 13 residues long. Trimming removed 0 bases at V and 4 bases at J, with 6 bases between. Germline V CDR1 and CDR2: LGHDT, YNNKEL (reference sequence). The CDR3 nucleotides are TGTGCCAGCAGCCAAGAGCAGGGAGAGACCCAGTACTTC. Translated: CASSQEQGETQYF.

This clonotype has a count of ten or more. The gene calls are TRBV28 and TRBJ1-1, with D hard to call. Trimming pared 6 bases from V and 0 bases from J, leaving 11 bases between. The V gene's germline CDR1 is MDHEN and CDR2 SYDVKM. The CDR3 length is 14 residues. The CDR3 region has the DNA TGTGCCAGCAGCCGAGCGGTCATGAACACTGAAGCTTTCTTT. Its protein product is CASSRAVMNTEAFF.

The table lists this clonotype with many counts. The chain combines TRBV20-1 with TRBJ2-3, with TRBD2 identical over 13 bases. The germline gives CDR1 DFQATT, CDR2 SNEGSKA (reference sequence). Trimming removed 3 bases from V and 2 bases from J; junction bases left unmatched: 8. The CDR3 extends over 17 amino acids. The CDR3 reads CSASLTSGGRYTDTQYF. Here the CDR3 DNA reads TGCAGTGCTAGTCTGACTAGCGGGGGGCGGTACACAGATACGCAGTATTTT.

The chain employs TRBV20-1 and TRBJ1-2, with no clear D. The germline gives CDR1 DFQATT, CDR2 SNEGSKA (reference sequence). The ends were cut back, 4 bases at V and 4 bases at J, with 7 bases in the middle. CDR3 size: 11 residues. The CDR3 sequence is CSAKHSYGYTF. CDR3 in DNA: TGCAGTGCTAAACACTCCTATGGCTACACCTTC.

This clonotype has ten or more counts. The J gene is TRBJ2-5, the V gene TRBV28, with TRBD2 as a possible D gene (6 bases). Trimming shortened V by 2 bases and J by 6 bases, and 31 bases separated the two germline ends. Germline CDR1 is MDHEN and CDR2 is SYDVKM. The CDR3 totals 20 residues. The CDR3 region has the DNA TGTGCCAGCAGTTTACGGAGACTAGGAGGACGGAGTCGAGTAGAGAAGACCCAGTACTTC. Its protein product is CASSLRRLGGRSRVEKTQYF.

This clonotype was picked up many times. The J gene is TRBJ1-1, the V gene TRBV28; 9 bases line up with TRBD1. The CDR3 loop spans 17 amino acids. V was clipped by 7 bases and J by 2 bases; unmatched bases: 14. Germline CDR1 MDHEN, CDR2 SYDVKM. CDR3 protein: CASIFPFGQGKNTEAFF. The CDR3 DNA reads as TGTGCCAGCATTTTTCCGTTTGGACAGGGGAAAAACACTGAAGCTTTCTTT.

The chain joins TRBV5-5 to TRBJ1-5; 11 bases align to TRBD1. This CDR3 is built from 17 residues. CDR1 is SGHKS and CDR2 is YYEKEE in the germline V gene (reference sequence). The V segment lost 4 bases and the J segment 2 bases; nucleotides outside the gene matches: 8. The CDR3 bases are TGTGCCAGCAGCCCGGGACAGGGGGTCGGTGGCAATCAGCCCCAGCATTTT. Protein product: CASSPGQGVGGNQPQHF. Filled out from reference TRBV5-5 and TRBJ1-5, the complete variable domain reads DAGVTQSPTHLIKTRGQQVTLRCSPISGHKSVSWYQQVLGQGPQFIFQYYEKEERGRGNFPDRFSARQFPNYSSELNVNALLLGDSALYLCASSPGQGVGGNQPQHFGDGTRLSIL.

In this sample, this clonotype turned up many times. The chain joins TRBV29-1 to TRBJ2-7, with 11 bases matching TRBD2. CDR1 and CDR2 from the germline V gene are SQVTM and ANQGSEA. V lost 7 bases, J lost 3 bases, and 11 bases stayed unmatched. The CDR3 totals 15 residues. CDR3 in amino acids: CSAANPSGGIYEQYF. For the CDR3, the DNA is TGCAGCGCCGCGAATCCTAGCGGGGGGATCTACGAGCAGTACTTC.

This clonotype came up many times. The chain employs TRBV10-3 and TRBJ1-6; no reliable D call. CDR1 and CDR2 from the germline V gene are ENHRY and SYGVKD. This CDR3 has 13 residues. The germline V and J ends were trimmed by 4 bases and 5 bases, with 6 bases remaining between them. CDR3 region: CAISGSHNSPLHF. The CDR3 bases are TGTGCCATCAGTGGATCCCATAATTCACCCCTCCACTTT.

This clonotype was recorded at least ten times. This chain joins TRBV5-1 and TRBJ1-1; TRBD1 matches at 7 bases. V trimming: 2 bases; J trimming: 1 base; junction bases outside the gene matches: 2. CDR1 SGHRS and CDR2 YFSETQ come from the germline V gene. This CDR3 is 14 amino acids long. CDR3 sequence (DNA): TGCGCCAGCAGCTTTACAGGGGAGAACACTGAAGCTTTCTTT. This encodes CASSFTGENTEAFF.

This clonotype appeared a few times. This chain links TRBV20-1 with TRBJ2-1, with 10 bases aligning to TRBD2. Germline assignment: CDR1 DFQATT and CDR2 SNEGSKA (reference sequence). This CDR3 contains 15 residues. CDR3 DNA: TGCAGCGCTTCTTCCGGGACTAGCGATTACAATGAGCAGTTCTTC. It is translated as CSASSGTSDYNEQFF.

The sample holds a few counts of this clonotype. The chain links TRBV18 to TRBJ1-3; no clear D gene. The ends were cut back, 4 bases at V and 0 bases at J, with 10 bases in the middle. Per germline, CDR1 KGHSH and CDR2 LQKENI. The CDR3 contains 15 residues. The CDR3 DNA follows: TGTGCCAGCTCACTCCGACGTGACTCTGGAAACACCATATATTTT. It is translated as CASSLRRDSGNTIYF.

This clonotype was seen once. The chain recombines TRBV6-2 or TRBV6-3 with TRBJ1-2; 10 nucleotides align to TRBD1. CDR3 size: 16 residues. V dropped 5 bases and J dropped 4; count of bases not matched to a gene: 10. Germline V gene lookup returns CDR1 MNHEY and CDR2 SVGEGT. Here the CDR3 DNA reads TGTGCCAGCAGTGCTAACGACAGGGGGCGAGGCTATGGCTACACCTTC. This translates into CASSANDRGRGYGYTF.

The chain joins TRBV5-1 to TRBJ2-6; D gene unclear. V lost 4 bases to trimming and J lost 0 bases, with 14 bases between them. The CDR3 has 17 residues. Germline V gene sequence: CDR1 SGHRS, CDR2 YFSETQ. The CDR3, as DNA: TGCGCCAGCAGCCAGGAACGGGTGAGCTCTGGGGCCAACGTCCTGACTTTC. Residues: CASSQERVSSGANVLTF.

This clonotype was found a few times. The chain joins TRBV29-1 to TRBJ1-1, with D possibly being TRBD1 (6 bases). The CDR3 consists of 14 residues. Trimming pared 3 bases from V and 2 bases from J, leaving 13 bases between. CDR1 SQVTM and CDR2 ANQGSEA come from the germline V gene. In nucleotides, the CDR3 is TGCAGCGTTGACAGGGGTAGGTTTAACACTGAAGCTTTCTTT. It translates to CSVDRGRFNTEAFF.

This clonotype was counted ten times or more. This chain links TRBV6-2 or TRBV6-3 with TRBJ2-7; maybe TRBD1 (5 bases). Germline CDR1 is MNHEY and CDR2 is SVGEGT. Trimming left V 2 bases short and J 3 bases short, with 8 bases between. This CDR3 has 13 residues. The CDR3 reads CASSYPGHYEQYF. The DNA of the CDR3 is TGTGCCAGCAGTTACCCCGGACACTACGAGCAGTACTTC.

This clonotype has a count of ten or more. V and J are TRBV5-1 and TRBJ2-3; no reliable D call. V lost 9 bases and J 4 bases, leaving 18 bases between the germline ends. The CDR3 is 14 residues long. From germline, CDR1 is SGHRS and CDR2 YFSETQ. The CDR3 DNA reads TGCGCCACCTCCACTCAGCCGTCGGCAGATACGCAGTATTTT. This gives the protein CATSTQPSADTQYF.

In this sample, this clonotype turned up many times. The rearrangement links TRBV6-1 to TRBJ2-2; D tentatively fits TRBD1 or TRBD2 (5 bases each). CDR3 length: 15 residues. The V gene lost 4 bases and the J gene lost 1 base, with 10 bases spanning the gap. CDR1 is MNHNS, CDR2 SASEGT, per germline. The CDR3 reads CASSVRAGNTGELFF. The CDR3 nucleotides are TGTGCCAGCAGTGTCAGGGCGGGGAACACCGGGGAGCTGTTTTTT.

The table lists this clonotype with many counts. The chain couples TRBV18 to TRBJ1-6; tentatively, D is TRBD1 (5 bases). The CDR3 extends over 15 amino acids. CDR1 and CDR2 from the germline V gene are KGHSH and LQKENI. Trimming shortened V by 4 bases and J by 5 bases, and 12 bases separated the two germline ends. The CDR3 sequence is CASSLIEGHNSPLHF. CDR3 nucleotide sequence: TGTGCCAGCTCACTGATAGAGGGGCATAATTCACCCCTCCACTTT.

Points on this clonotype: Possible read error: a much larger clone is one base away. The rearrangement uses TRBV3-1 and TRBJ1-2; TRBD1 might be the D (6 bases). CDR1 is LGHDT, CDR2 YNNKEL, per germline (reference sequence). The length of the CDR3 is 16 residues. Trimming removed 1 base from V and 2 bases from J, with 14 bases in between. The CDR3: CASSQGHPGENYGYTF. Written as DNA, the CDR3 is TGTGCCAGCAGCCAAGGTCATCCAGGGGAGAACTATGGCTACACCTTC.

The chain links TRBV2 to TRBJ1-5; D gene uncertain. Germline CDR1 and CDR2: SNHLY and FYNNEI. The CDR3 runs to 15 residues. V gave up 0 bases and J gave up 0 bases, with 6 bases separating them. The CDR3 region is CASSEAGSSNQPQHF. The CDR3 DNA reads as TGTGCCAGCAGTGAAGCGGGTAGTAGCAATCAGCCCCAGCATTTT.

A remark on this clonotype: It may be a read error: a sequence one base away is much more abundant. The chain is built from TRBV7-2 and TRBJ2-7; 7 bases line up with TRBD1. Germline V gives CDR1 SGHTA, CDR2 FQGNSA. The CDR3 covers 15 residues. CDR3 sequence (DNA): TGTGCCAGCAGCGCTCGGACAGGCCGTGGGGGAGAGCAGTGCTTC. Its translation: CASSARTGRGGEQCF. The whole variable domain, remainder taken from reference TRBV7-2 and TRBJ2-7, is GAGVSQSPSNKVTEKGKDVELRCDPISGHTALYWYRQSLGQGLEFLIYFQGNSAPDKSGLPSDRFSAERTGGSVSTLTIQRTQQEDSAVYLCASSARTGRGGEQCFGPGTRLTVT.

In its sample, this clonotype was seen many times. In DNA form, the CDR3 reads TGTGCCAGCAGCTTAGGGGGCCTAGGGGCTGAAGCTTTCTTT. This codes for CASSLGGLGAEAFF. This rearrangement joins TRBV11-3 to TRBJ1-1; D might be TRBD1 (5 bases). There are 14 residues in the CDR3. Trimming pared 1 base from V and 6 bases from J, leaving 12 bases between. Germline CDR1 reads SGHNT; CDR2 reads YENEEA.